This T cell receptor beta chain was sequenced for a study of T-cell reconstitution after alpha-beta-depleted transplantation in children (TCRdb year 2016). Background on the whole study: T-cell immune reconstitution after TCRalphabeta/CD19-depleted allogeneic hematopoietic cell transplantation in children was quantitatively tracked in the study by means of TCR repertoire profiling.

The V end loses 7 bases and the J end loses 1 base, and a stretch of 8 bases separates them. The CDR3 goes from the cysteine to the phenylalanine over 13 residues. The CDR3 DNA has 39 bases and is translated from base 1. This clonotype has a handful of counts. Its cognate antigen has yet to be identified. Base qualities are missing; no much larger clone stands one base away. Library generation was performed with PCR. The run used an Illumina HiSeq 2500. TCR library preparation used molecular barcoding, with unique molecular identifiers applied to normalize quantification of the TCRbeta repertoire. TCRdb passed the public sequencing reads through fastp at Q25 and MiXCR, retaining productive beta sequences. Here each entry gathers all rows of one CDR3 protein and keeps the most common genes and DNA. In this sample the table shows about 350,000 distinct CDR3 sequences, roughly 15% of which occur a single time. The ten top clones hold around 4.5% of the sample.

This receptor was taken from a human donor who donated a stem cell graft to a child with Fanconi anemia. The sequence links TRBV12-3 or TRBV12-4 to TRBJ1-5; the D gene identity is not certain. The input for sequencing was PBMCs, taken from the stem cell graft. The nucleotide sequence reads as follows: TGTGCCAGCAATTATGGGAGCAATCAGCCCCAGCATTTT. This translates into CASNYGSNQPQHF.